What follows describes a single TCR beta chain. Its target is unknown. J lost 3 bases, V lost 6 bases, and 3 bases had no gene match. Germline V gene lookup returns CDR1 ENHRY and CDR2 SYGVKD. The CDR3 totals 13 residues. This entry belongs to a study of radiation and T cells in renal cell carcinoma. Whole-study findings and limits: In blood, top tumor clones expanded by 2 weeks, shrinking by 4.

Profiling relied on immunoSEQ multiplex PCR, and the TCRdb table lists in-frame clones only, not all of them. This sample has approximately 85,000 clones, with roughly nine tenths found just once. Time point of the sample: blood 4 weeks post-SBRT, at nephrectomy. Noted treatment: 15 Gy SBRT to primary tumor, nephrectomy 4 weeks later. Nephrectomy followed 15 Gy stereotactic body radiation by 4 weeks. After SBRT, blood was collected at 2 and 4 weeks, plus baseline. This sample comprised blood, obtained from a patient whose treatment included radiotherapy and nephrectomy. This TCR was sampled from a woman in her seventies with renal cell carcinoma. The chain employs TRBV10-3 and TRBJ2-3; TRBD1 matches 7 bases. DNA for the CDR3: TGTGCCATCAGCCCGACAGGGACAGATACGCAGTATTTT. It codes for CAISPTGTDTQYF.